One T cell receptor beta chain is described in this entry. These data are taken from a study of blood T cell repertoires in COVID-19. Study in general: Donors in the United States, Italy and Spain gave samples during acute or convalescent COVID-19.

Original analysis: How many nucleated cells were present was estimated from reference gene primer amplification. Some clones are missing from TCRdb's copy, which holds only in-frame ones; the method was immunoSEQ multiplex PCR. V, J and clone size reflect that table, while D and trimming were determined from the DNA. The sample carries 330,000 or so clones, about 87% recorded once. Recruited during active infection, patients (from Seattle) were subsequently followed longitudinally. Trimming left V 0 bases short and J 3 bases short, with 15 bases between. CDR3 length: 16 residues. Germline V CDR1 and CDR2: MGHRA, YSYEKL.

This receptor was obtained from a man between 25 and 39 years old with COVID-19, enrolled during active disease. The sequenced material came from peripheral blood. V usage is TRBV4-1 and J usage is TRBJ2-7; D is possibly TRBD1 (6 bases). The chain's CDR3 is CASSQDPTGTSYEQYF. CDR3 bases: TGCGCCAGCAGCCAAGATCCTACAGGGACAAGCTACGAGCAGTACTTC.